This TCR beta chain was identified in a study of T cells in Graves' hyperthyroidism and ophthalmopathy. Trimming cost V 6 bases and J 2 bases; bases outside gene matches: 7. This CDR3 comprises 14 residues. RNA transcripts were the template for amplifying TCR beta CDR3 regions. The HTBI primer set served for first-round RT-PCR of the TCR CDR3. Each CDR3 protein is one row after TCRdb ran MiXCR on the multiplex PCR reads. This sample has a few hundred thousand distinct CDR3 sequences, with roughly 20% found just once. This clonotype originated in a man aged 18-30 years with Graves' hyperthyroidism. Sequenced sample: blood. The chain recombines TRBV12-3 or TRBV12-4 with TRBJ2-7; 7 nucleotides line up with TRBD2. CDR3 nucleotide sequence: TGTGCCAGCAGAGCCGGGACTACGCCCTACGAGCAGTACTTC. It translates to CASRAGTTPYEQYF.